The 28 T cell receptor beta chains below were found in one sample sequenced in a study of monozygotic twins with cystic fibrosis. TCRdb's table, derived via immunoSEQ multiplex PCR, lists solely in-frame clones and lacks some. The sample holds fewer than 30,000 clones, just under 85% seen once. The sequenced material came from blood. Source of these receptors: a girl aged 2 to 9 with cystic fibrosis.

The chain joins TRBV7-9 to TRBJ2-7, with 9 bases aligning to TRBD1. The germline gives CDR1 SEHNR, CDR2 FQNEAQ (reference sequence). The CDR3 is 15 amino acids. V was pared by 5 bases and J by 5 bases, with 10 bases of the junction left unmatched. CDR3 DNA: TGTGCCAGCAGCGCCCGGGACAGGGAGGGCAACGAGCAGTACTTC. It specifies CASSARDREGNEQYF.

The genes are TRBV29-1 and TRBJ2-1, with D maybe TRBD2 (6 bases). Germline V gene data show CDR1 as SQVTM and CDR2 as ANQGSEA. Trimming pared 0 bases from V and 8 bases from J, leaving 8 bases between. CDR3 length: 12 amino acids. CDR3 sequence reads: CSVEDWGDEQFF. The CDR3 bases are TGCAGCGTTGAAGACTGGGGGGATGAGCAGTTCTTC.

V usage is TRBV19 and J usage is TRBJ1-6; D is undetermined. Germline CDR1 is LNHDA and CDR2 is SQIVND (reference sequence). V was clipped by 3 bases and J by 6 bases, with 9 bases between them. The CDR3 contains 14 residues. The CDR3 DNA reads TGTGCCAGTAGTATCGGCAGCGGTAATTCACCCCTCCACTTT. Translation gives CASSIGSGNSPLHF.

The genes are TRBV30 and TRBJ2-5, with TRBD2 identical over 7 bases. CDR3 length: 14 amino acids. Germline CDR1 reads GTSNPN; CDR2 reads SVGIG (reference sequence). Germline trimming cut 0 bases from V and 5 bases from J; bases unmatched to any gene: 6. CDR3: CAWSVGGSGETQYF. CDR3 DNA sequence: TGTGCCTGGAGTGTGGGCGGGAGCGGGGAGACCCAGTACTTC.

J is TRBJ2-3 and V is TRBV5-1; D is unclear. Germline CDR1 is SGHRS and CDR2 is YFSETQ. CDR3 length: 16 residues. V lost 0 bases and J 0 bases, leaving 11 bases between the germline ends. CDR3 nucleotides: TGCGCCAGCAGCTTGGTTTCTGCCGCTAGCACAGATACGCAGTATTTT. It yields the protein CASSLVSAASTDTQYF.

This chain uses TRBV6-6 with TRBJ2-7; 12 bases agree with TRBD2. This CDR3 has 15 residues. Losses at the gene ends were 6 bases for V and 1 base for J; bases not matched to a gene: 4. Germline CDR1 MNHNY, CDR2 SVGAGI (reference sequence). CDR3 bases: TGTGCCAGCAGCCTTACTAGCGGGAGGTCCTACGAGCAGTACTTC. It is translated as CASSLTSGRSYEQYF.

This rearrangement joins TRBV5-4 to TRBJ2-5, with D uncertain. This CDR3 region has 14 residues. The germline gives CDR1 SGHNT, CDR2 YYREEE (reference sequence). With 10 bases removed from V and 0 bases from J, the gap between germline ends came to 16 bases. CDR3 bases: TGTGCCGAAGGATCTAATAATTACCAAGAGACCCAGTACTTC. This gives the protein CAEGSNNYQETQYF.

This clone was counted a few times. This rearrangement joins TRBV2 to TRBJ1-2, with no clear D. The CDR3 is 13 residues long. Germline V lookup: CDR1 SNHLY, CDR2 FYNNEI. Trimming removed 3 bases at V and 4 bases at J, with 9 bases between. The CDR3 spells CASSDQGPYGYTF. CDR3 nucleotides: TGTGCCAGCAGTGACCAAGGTCCCTATGGCTACACCTTC.

This rearrangement joins TRBV2 to TRBJ1-1; 10 bases align to TRBD1. Germline CDR1 SNHLY, CDR2 FYNNEI. The CDR3 totals 15 residues. The CDR3 DNA reads TGTGCTTTCACCGGGACAGGGGTGAAAAACACTGAAGCTTTCTTT. It translates to CAFTGTGVKNTEAFF.

J is TRBJ1-2 and V is TRBV7-2, with D perhaps matching TRBD1 (6 bases). This CDR3 has 14 amino acids. The germline V and J ends were trimmed by 1 base and 8 bases, with 14 bases remaining between them. Germline loops: CDR1 SGHTA, CDR2 FQGNSA. The CDR3 here is CASSLGVTGYGYTF. CDR3 DNA sequence: TGTGCCAGCAGCTTAGGTGTGACAGGATACGGCTACACCTTC.

The chain combines TRBV29-1 with TRBJ2-7, with TRBD1 matching over 9 bases. The CDR3 contains 14 residues. With V trimmed by 1 base and J by 1 base, 2 bases remained unmatched. CDR1 SQVTM and CDR2 ANQGSEA come from the germline V gene. The CDR3 sequence: CSVEGTGDSYEQYF. In DNA form, the CDR3 reads TGCAGCGTTGAAGGGACAGGGGATTCCTACGAGCAGTACTTC.

This clone has just one count. The rearrangement joins TRBV6-1 to TRBJ1-5; no definite D call. V was pared by 6 bases and J by 7 bases, with 19 bases between. Germline V gene sequence: CDR1 MNHNS, CDR2 SASEGT. The CDR3 covers 15 residues. The CDR3 is CASRAGLGLGQPQHF. The CDR3 DNA reads TGTGCCAGCAGGGCCGGTCTGGGATTAGGGCAGCCCCAGCATTTT.

V gene TRBV11-3 combines with J gene TRBJ2-7, with D perhaps matching TRBD1 (5 bases). Per the germline V gene, CDR1 is SGHNT and CDR2 is YENEEA. V was pared by 2 bases and J by 0 bases, with 8 bases between. The CDR3 extends over 14 amino acids. CDR3 protein: CASSLTGRSYEQYF. For the CDR3, the DNA is TGTGCCAGCAGCTTAACAGGACGCTCCTACGAGCAGTACTTC. Together with reference TRBV11-3 and TRBJ2-7, the CDR3 gives the full variable domain: EAGVVQSPRYKIIEKKQPVAFWCNPISGHNTLYWYLQNLGQGPELLIRYENEEAVDDSQLPKDRFSAERLKGVDSTLKIQPAELGDSAVYLCASSLTGRSYEQYFGPGTRLTVT.

The chain uses TRBV7-8 and TRBJ2-3; D is possibly TRBD1 or TRBD2 (5 bases each). Trimming pared 5 bases from V and 5 bases from J, leaving 23 bases between. Germline V gives CDR1 SGHVS, CDR2 FQNEAQ. The CDR3 contains 17 residues. The CDR3 loop reads CASSPSRDPGSGDTQYF. The DNA of the CDR3 is TGTGCCAGCAGCCCAAGCAGGGACCCAGGCTCGGGAGATACGCAGTATTTT.

The V call is TRBV5-5, the J call TRBJ2-1; 11 bases match TRBD2. In germline, CDR1 is SGHKS, CDR2 YYEKEE (reference sequence). Trimming took 1 base from V and 5 from J; bases not matched to a gene: 5. The CDR3 contains 16 residues. The CDR3 region has the DNA TGTGCCAGCAGCTTGCCGACTAGCGGGATTAACAATGAGCAGTTCTTC. Translating it yields CASSLPTSGINNEQFF.

The chain recombines TRBV5-5 with TRBJ1-1; no definite D call. Germline V gene data show CDR1 as SGHKS and CDR2 as YYEKEE (reference sequence). The CDR3 has 12 residues. Trimming pared 1 base from V and 4 bases from J, leaving 5 bases between. CDR3 nucleotide sequence: TGTGCCAGCAGCTTGATTGGCACTGAAGCTTTCTTT. Translating it yields CASSLIGTEAFF.

This rearrangement joins TRBV9 to TRBJ2-7, with 10 nucleotides matching TRBD2. V was pared by 0 bases and J by 4 bases, with 4 bases of the junction left unmatched. This CDR3 contains 15 residues. Germline V gives CDR1 SGDLS, CDR2 YYNGEE. CDR3 bases: TGTGCCAGCAGCGTAGCTAGCGGGAGAGGATACGAGCAGTACTTC. Amino acid sequence: CASSVASGRGYEQYF.

There are a few counts of this clone. The chain employs TRBV28 and TRBJ2-2; 15 bases line up with TRBD2. Germline V CDR1 and CDR2: MDHEN, SYDVKM. This CDR3 contains 18 residues. With 4 bases clipped from V and 5 bases from J, the junction kept 8 bases outside the gene matches. The CDR3 region is CASSSWTSGRAVTGELFF. The DNA for the CDR3 is TGTGCCAGCAGTTCTTGGACTAGCGGGAGGGCCGTAACCGGGGAGCTGTTTTTT.

The V call is TRBV27, the J call TRBJ1-1, with 9 nucleotides matching TRBD1. This CDR3 comprises 14 residues. Per the germline V gene, CDR1 is MNHEY and CDR2 is SMNVEV (reference sequence). The J segment lost 4 bases and the V segment lost 6 bases, leaving 6 bases of the junction unmatched. The CDR3 DNA follows: TGTGCCAGCAGACCACAGGGGGCGAGCACTGAAGCTTTCTTT. This gives the protein CASRPQGASTEAFF.

This sequence joins TRBV30 and TRBJ1-1; D gene unclear. Deletions cut 2 bases from V and 0 bases from J, with 4 bases between. Germline V CDR1 and CDR2: GTSNPN, SVGIG (reference sequence). CDR3 size: 12 residues. In DNA form, the CDR3 reads TGTGCCTGGAGTCGGATGAACACTGAAGCTTTCTTT. It yields the protein CAWSRMNTEAFF.

The gene calls are TRBV11-1 and TRBJ2-2, with D hard to call. Trimming left V 5 bases short and J 4 bases short, with 17 bases between. CDR1 and CDR2 (germline): SGHAT, FQDESV (reference sequence). The CDR3 has 16 amino acids. The CDR3 here is CASSHPLGWSTGELFF. CDR3 sequence (DNA): TGTGCCAGCAGCCACCCGCTAGGGTGGAGCACCGGGGAGCTGTTTTTT.

The chain combines TRBV29-1 with TRBJ2-3; tentatively, D is TRBD2 (6 bases). Germline V CDR1 and CDR2: SQVTM, ANQGSEA. The CDR3 is made up of 14 amino acids. Trimming stripped 5 bases from V and 6 bases from J, with 18 bases between. CDR3 DNA sequence: TGCAGCGTTAACGGAGGGAGCGGGTGGGATACGCAGTATTTT. Its protein is CSVNGGSGWDTQYF.

The chain is built from TRBV6-1 and TRBJ1-5, with D unresolved. V was shortened by 1 base and J by 7 bases, with 8 bases between the two germline ends. The CDR3 runs to 13 residues. Germline assignment: CDR1 MNHNS and CDR2 SASEGT. This CDR3 reads CASSEGEGQPQHF. The CDR3 bases are TGTGCCAGCAGTGAAGGGGAAGGGCAGCCCCAGCATTTT.

The chain couples TRBV5-8 to TRBJ2-5; 11 bases map to TRBD1. The CDR3 has 15 amino acids. The germline gives CDR1 SGHTS, CDR2 YDEGEE. Trimming removed 5 bases from V and 4 bases from J; junction bases left unmatched: 7. CDR3 sequence (DNA): TGTGCCAGCAGGCCGGGACAGGGGGGGAGAGAGACCCAGTACTTC. This sequence encodes CASRPGQGGRETQYF.

This chain joins TRBV7-9 and TRBJ1-4; D might be TRBD1 (6 bases). V shed 1 base and J shed 6 bases, with 15 bases lying between them. Germline V gene sequence: CDR1 SEHNR, CDR2 FQNEAQ (reference sequence). The CDR3 spans 16 residues. CDR3 sequence: CASSLDTTGIDEKLFF. The CDR3 nucleotides read TGTGCCAGCAGCTTAGATACTACAGGGATCGATGAAAAACTGTTTTTT.

The CDR3 protein is CASSPRGGITEAFF. CDR3 nucleotide sequence: TGTGCCAGCAGTCCGCGTGGGGGTATTACTGAAGCTTTCTTT. The gene calls are TRBV27 and TRBJ1-1, with D perhaps TRBD1 (5 bases). This CDR3 is 14 amino acids long. Germline V lookup: CDR1 MNHEY, CDR2 SMNVEV (reference sequence). V was cut by 5 bases and J by 5 bases, with 15 bases left in between.

The rearrangement uses TRBV27 and TRBJ2-3; D is possibly TRBD1 (5 bases). Trimming shortened V by 3 bases and J by 3 bases, and 7 bases separated the two germline ends. The CDR3 contains 13 residues. The germline V gene has CDR1 MNHEY and CDR2 SMNVEV (reference sequence). The CDR3 protein is CASSFQGTDTQYF. The CDR3 nucleotides are TGTGCCAGCAGTTTCCAGGGAACAGATACGCAGTATTTT.

This chain joins TRBV2 and TRBJ1-5; no clear D. Trimming pared 2 bases from V and 2 bases from J, leaving 7 bases between. The CDR3 covers 14 residues. The germline V gene encodes CDR1 SNHLY and CDR2 FYNNEI. This CDR3 reads CASSELGRNQPQHF. The CDR3 DNA sequence: TGTGCCAGCAGTGAATTGGGTCGCAATCAGCCCCAGCATTTT.